This T cell receptor (beta chain) was identified in a study of cytomegalovirus exposure and HLA in healthy donors. Study-level background: Out of about 179 million T cells, an earlier analysis found some 120 million unique TCR beta sequences in total.

The PCR had 60 Vbeta and 13 Jbeta primers. Sequenced by immunoSEQ multiplex PCR; TCRdb stores in-frame clones only, minus some. The sample yields under 250,000 clones, about 80% seen once. Overall study findings and caveats: Excluded were some V segments that proved indistinguishable, including TRBV6-2 and TRBV6-3.

In regard to this clone: The antigen remains undetermined.

There are 15 residues in the CDR3. V gave up 3 bases and J gave up 0 bases, with 11 bases separating them. From germline, CDR1 is SGHAT and CDR2 FQNNGV. Sequenced: PBMCs. This chain uses TRBV11-2 with TRBJ1-1; unclear D gene. This TCR was recovered from a man under 40 in good health and CMV-seronegative. CDR3 bases: TGTGCCAGCAGCTTCCACCCCACAGTGAACACTGAAGCTTTCTTT. Amino acids: CASSFHPTVNTEAFF.